This T cell receptor beta chain was profiled in a study of blood T cell repertoires in COVID-19. Study-level background: There were acute and convalescent COVID-19 samples, and they came from the United States, Italy and Spain. T cells, B-cell-depleted T cells, or PBMCs provided the cDNA or gDNA that served as material.

The V gene lost 4 bases and the J gene lost 5 bases, with 11 bases spanning the gap. The CDR3 consists of 14 residues. Germline CDR1 reads SEHNR; CDR2 reads FQNEAQ (reference sequence). Sequencing used immunoSEQ multiplex PCR; TCRdb keeps in-frame clones, though not all of them. This table holds 150,000 to 200,000 clones, roughly 91% found once. This sequence was found in a woman in her 50s with acute or convalescent COVID-19. This rearrangement joins TRBV7-9 to TRBJ2-2; D is possibly TRBD1 (6 bases). The sample was peripheral blood. In DNA form, the CDR3 reads TGTGCCAGCAGCTCTAACAGGGAAACCGGGGAGCTGTTTTTT. This gives the protein CASSSNRETGELFF.